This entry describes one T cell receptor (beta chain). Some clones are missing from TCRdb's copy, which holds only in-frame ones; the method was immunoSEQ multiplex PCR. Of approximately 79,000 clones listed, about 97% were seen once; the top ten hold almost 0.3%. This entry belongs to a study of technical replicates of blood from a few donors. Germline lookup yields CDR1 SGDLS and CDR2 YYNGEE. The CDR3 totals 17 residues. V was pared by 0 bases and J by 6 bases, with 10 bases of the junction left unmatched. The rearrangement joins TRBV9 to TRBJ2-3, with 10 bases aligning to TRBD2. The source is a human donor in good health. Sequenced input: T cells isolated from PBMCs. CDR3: CASSVAGRSGREDTQYF. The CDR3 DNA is TGTGCCAGCAGCGTAGCAGGAAGAAGCGGGAGGGAGGATACGCAGTATTTT.